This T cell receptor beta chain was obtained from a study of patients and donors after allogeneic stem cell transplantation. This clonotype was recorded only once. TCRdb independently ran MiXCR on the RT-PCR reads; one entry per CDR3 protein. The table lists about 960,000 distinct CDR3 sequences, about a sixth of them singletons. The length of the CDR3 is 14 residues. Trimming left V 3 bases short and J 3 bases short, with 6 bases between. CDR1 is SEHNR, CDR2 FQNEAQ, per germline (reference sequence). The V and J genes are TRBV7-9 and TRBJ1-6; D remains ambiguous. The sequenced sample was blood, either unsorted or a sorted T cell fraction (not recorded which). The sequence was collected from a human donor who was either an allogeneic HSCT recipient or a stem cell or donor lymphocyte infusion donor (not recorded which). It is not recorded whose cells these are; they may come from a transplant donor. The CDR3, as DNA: TGTGCCAGCAGCTTTACAGACTATAATTCACCCCTCCACTTT. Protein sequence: CASSFTDYNSPLHF.